A single sample gave rise to the 15 T cell receptor beta chains below, sequenced in a study of Ad26.COV2.S vaccination and SARS-CoV-2 variants (dated by TCRdb to about 2021). The method was the immunoSEQ multiplex PCR assay. TCRdb provides this immuneACCESS table in a form limited to in-frame rearrangements. Some clones are lacking; in checked studies, under half of them reflect an unresolved V gene, and why the rest are absent is not known. The sample data list just over 350,000 clones, and approximately 85% of these were observed just once. 2.5% to 3.5% of the sample is taken by the ten largest. Interpreted using the paper, the treatment or condition label stands for: roughly 20 received Ad26.COV2.S at low or high dose, single or two shots; about 5 received placebo; per-sample allocation not given. Repertoires of vaccine and placebo recipients were sequenced from samples taken on day 63 after the first injection.

Sequencing was performed on peripheral blood, taken in a trial of Ad26.COV2.S vaccine versus placebo. These receptors originate from a person aged 18-60 years who received the Ad26.COV2.S COVID-19 vaccine or a placebo.

The sample holds one count of this clone. The V and J genes are TRBV7-9 and TRBJ2-5; D uncertain. This CDR3 spans 15 amino acids. Per the germline V gene, CDR1 is SEHNR and CDR2 is FQNEAQ (reference sequence). The V and J ends lost 0 bases and 5 bases respectively, with 13 bases between them. CDR3 in amino acids: CASSLARQNVETQYF. In DNA, the CDR3 is TGTGCCAGCAGCTTAGCCCGACAAAACGTGGAGACCCAGTACTTC.

This clone turned up a few times. This rearrangement joins TRBV10-3 to TRBJ2-1, with 9 nucleotides matching TRBD1. V lost 0 bases and J lost 7; bases outside the gene matches: 4. CDR1 and CDR2 from the germline V gene are ENHRY and SYGVKD. The CDR3 extends over 15 amino acids. As DNA, the CDR3 is TGTGCCATCAGTGAGTCCTTAGACAGGGGGAATGAGCAGTTCTTC. Translating it yields CAISESLDRGNEQFF.

This clone was observed a few times. CDR3 in DNA: TGTGCCAGCAGCCCCCCCGGACTAGCGCGAGAGACCCAGTACTTC. This gives the protein CASSPPGLARETQYF. The chain is built from TRBV3-1 (or the pseudogene TRBV3-2) and TRBJ2-5; TRBD2 matches at 9 bases. The V segment lost 4 bases and the J segment 4 bases; nucleotides outside the gene matches: 7. Per the germline V gene, CDR1 is LGHDT and CDR2 is YNNKEL (reference sequence). This CDR3 spans 15 amino acids.

This chain links TRBV21-1 with TRBJ1-4; TRBD1, as called in the table, went unchecked against the DNA. TRBV21-1 is classified as a pseudogene. The CDR3 length is 14 residues. The chain's CDR3 is CASCKDRRVEKLFF. DNA for the CDR3: TGTGCCAGCTGCAAGGACAGGAGAGTTGAAAAACTGTTTTTT.

This clone has more than one count but fewer than ten. The genes are TRBV25-1 and TRBJ1-4, with no clear D. The V end was cut by 4 bases, the J end by 5 bases, with 5 bases between. The germline V gene encodes CDR1 MGHDK and CDR2 SYGVNS. This CDR3 is 12 amino acids long. The CDR3 region is CASSAENEKLFF. The CDR3 DNA reads TGTGCCAGCAGTGCTGAGAATGAAAAACTGTTTTTT.

V usage is TRBV4-1 and J usage is TRBJ1-2; 7 nucleotides line up with TRBD1. The germline V gene has CDR1 MGHRA and CDR2 YSYEKL. The CDR3 runs 15 residues. The junction had 6 bases not matched to a gene; V was cut back by 5 bases and J by 0 bases. The CDR3 region is CASSIRTGANYGYTF. As DNA, the CDR3 is TGCGCCAGCAGCATACGGACAGGAGCTAACTATGGCTACACCTTC.

This chain links TRBV4-2 with TRBJ2-5; D is unresolved. V gave up 1 base and J gave up 0 bases, with 12 bases separating them. Germline V gives CDR1 LGHNA, CDR2 YNFKEQ. CDR3 size: 16 residues. The DNA for the CDR3 is TGTGCCAGCAGCCAAGTTAATTTCGGCAACCAAGAGACCCAGTACTTC. This translates into CASSQVNFGNQETQYF.

The chain has TRBV12-5 and TRBJ2-6; D unresolved. There are 20 residues in the CDR3. CDR1 is LGHNT, CDR2 FRNRAP, per germline. The CDR3 DNA reads TGTTGGCCCTGGGCCACCACCAAATTTCGGGCTTTTGCTGGGGCCAACGTCCTGACTTTC. Its translation is CWPWATTKFRAFAGANVLTF. Complete variable domain (other parts from reference TRBV12-5 and TRBJ2-6): DARVTQTPRHKVTEMGQEVTMRCQPILGHNTVFWYRQTMMQGLELLAYFRNRAPLDDSGMPKDRFSAEMPDATLATLKIQPSEPRDSAVYFCWPWATTKFRAFAGANVLTFGAGSRLTVL.

This chain links TRBV4-3 with TRBJ2-5; D gene ambiguous. The V gene lost 0 bases and the J gene lost 5 bases, with 10 bases spanning the gap. The CDR3 runs 14 residues. Germline lookup yields CDR1 LGHNA and CDR2 YSLEER. CDR3 amino acids: CASSQEGMGETQYF. CDR3 coding DNA: TGCGCCAGCAGCCAAGAGGGGATGGGGGAGACCCAGTACTTC.

V gene TRBV24-1 combines with J gene TRBJ2-1, with 8 positions matching TRBD2. Trimming took 3 bases from V and 7 from J; bases not matched to a gene: 7. CDR3 size: 15 residues. Germline-derived CDR1 and CDR2 are KGHDR and SFDVKD. CDR3 nucleotides: TGTGCCACCAGTGATCCGAGCGGGAGTTTGAATGAGCAGTTCTTC. It specifies CATSDPSGSLNEQFF.

The V and J genes are TRBV28 and TRBJ1-4; 10 positions match TRBD1. This CDR3 spans 15 amino acids. V lost 4 bases to trimming and J lost 8 bases; unmatched junction nucleotides: 7. Germline V gene data show CDR1 as MDHEN and CDR2 as SYDVKM. The CDR3 region has the DNA TGTGCCAGCAGTTACCCCGGACAGGGGGGGGAAAAACTGTTTTTT. Amino acids: CASSYPGQGGEKLFF.

V usage is TRBV6-2 or TRBV6-3 and J usage is TRBJ1-5; D is perhaps TRBD1 (5 bases). From germline, CDR1 is MNHEY and CDR2 SVGEGT. V shed 0 bases and J shed 2 bases, with 14 bases lying between them. The CDR3 spans 17 residues. The CDR3 here is CASSYSSGIIGNQPQHF. DNA of the CDR3: TGTGCCAGCAGTTACTCGTCAGGGATAATTGGCAATCAGCCCCAGCATTTT.

The rearrangement links TRBV11-2 to TRBJ2-6; no clear D gene. The V end lost 4 bases, the J end lost 4 bases, and 8 bases lay between the germline ends. The CDR3 contains 14 residues. Germline V gene sequence: CDR1 SGHAT, CDR2 FQNNGV. CDR3 amino acids: CASSSLSGANVLTF. The DNA of the CDR3 is TGTGCCAGCAGCTCCCTCTCAGGGGCCAACGTCCTGACTTTC. The full variable domain, with the rest looked up from reference TRBV11-2 and TRBJ2-6, is EAGVAQSPRYKIIEKRQSVAFWCNPISGHATLYWYQQILGQGPKLLIQFQNNGVVDDSQLPKDRFSAERLKGVDSTLKIQPAKLEDSAVYLCASSSLSGANVLTFGAGSRLTVL.

Details on this clone: This specimen includes other DNA sequences encoding the same CDR3. The J gene is TRBJ2-5, the V gene TRBV18; D remains unclear. CDR1 KGHSH and CDR2 LQKENI come from the germline V gene. The CDR3 runs 12 residues. Trimming removed 3 bases from V and 2 bases from J, with 4 bases in between. DNA for the CDR3: TGTGCCAGCTCACCTGAACAAGAGACCCAGTACTTC. Translation gives CASSPEQETQYF.

This clone was seen just once. The chain combines TRBV7-9 with TRBJ2-3; TRBD2 agrees at 11 bases. V lost 6 bases and J lost 2; bases outside the gene matches: 13. This CDR3 comprises 18 residues. Germline CDR1 reads SEHNR; CDR2 reads FQNEAQ (reference sequence). Here the CDR3 reads CASRWIPGLAEHTDTQYF. For the CDR3, the DNA is TGTGCCAGCAGATGGATCCCGGGACTAGCGGAACACACAGATACGCAGTATTTT.